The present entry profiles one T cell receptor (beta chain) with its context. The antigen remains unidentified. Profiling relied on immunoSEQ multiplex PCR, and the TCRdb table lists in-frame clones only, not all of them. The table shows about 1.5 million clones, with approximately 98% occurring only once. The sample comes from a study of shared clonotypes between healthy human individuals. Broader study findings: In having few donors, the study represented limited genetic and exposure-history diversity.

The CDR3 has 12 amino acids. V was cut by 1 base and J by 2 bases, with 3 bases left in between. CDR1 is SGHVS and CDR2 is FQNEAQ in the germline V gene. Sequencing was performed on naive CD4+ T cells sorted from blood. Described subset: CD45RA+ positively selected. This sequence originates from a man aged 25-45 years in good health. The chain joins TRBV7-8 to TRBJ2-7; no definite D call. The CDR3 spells CASSLVPYEQYF. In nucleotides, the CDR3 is TGTGCCAGCAGCTTAGTCCCCTACGAGCAGTACTTC.